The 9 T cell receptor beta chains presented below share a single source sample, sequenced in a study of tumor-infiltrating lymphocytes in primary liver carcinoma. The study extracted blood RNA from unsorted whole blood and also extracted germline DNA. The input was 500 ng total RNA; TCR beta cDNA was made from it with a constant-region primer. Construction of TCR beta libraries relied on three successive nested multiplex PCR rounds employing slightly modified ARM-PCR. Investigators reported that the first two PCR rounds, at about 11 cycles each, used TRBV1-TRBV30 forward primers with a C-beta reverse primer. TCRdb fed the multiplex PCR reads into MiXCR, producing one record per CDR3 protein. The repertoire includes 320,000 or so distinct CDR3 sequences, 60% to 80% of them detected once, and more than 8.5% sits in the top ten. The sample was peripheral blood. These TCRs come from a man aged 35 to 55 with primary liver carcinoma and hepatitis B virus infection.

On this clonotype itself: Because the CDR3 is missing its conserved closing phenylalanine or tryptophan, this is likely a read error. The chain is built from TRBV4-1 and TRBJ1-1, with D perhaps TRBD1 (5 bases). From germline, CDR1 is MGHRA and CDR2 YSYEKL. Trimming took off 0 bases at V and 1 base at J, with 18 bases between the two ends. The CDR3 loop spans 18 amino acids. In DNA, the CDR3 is TGCGCCAGCAGCCAAGATCGGGACTCCCGGCGGTCGAACACTGAAGCTTTCTTA. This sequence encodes CASSQDRDSRRSNTEAFL.

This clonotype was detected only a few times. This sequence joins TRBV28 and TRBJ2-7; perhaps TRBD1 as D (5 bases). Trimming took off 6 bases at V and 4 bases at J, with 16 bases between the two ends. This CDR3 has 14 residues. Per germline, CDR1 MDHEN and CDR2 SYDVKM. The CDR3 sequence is CASSPNRLWYEQYF. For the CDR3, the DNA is TGTGCCAGCAGCCCGAACAGGCTCTGGTACGAGCAGTACTTC. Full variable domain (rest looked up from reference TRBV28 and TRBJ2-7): DVKVTQSSRYLVKRTGEKVFLECVQDMDHENMFWYRQDPGLGLRLIYFSYDVKMKEKGDIPEGYSVSREKKERFSLILESASTNQTSMYLCASSPNRLWYEQYFGPGTRLTVT.

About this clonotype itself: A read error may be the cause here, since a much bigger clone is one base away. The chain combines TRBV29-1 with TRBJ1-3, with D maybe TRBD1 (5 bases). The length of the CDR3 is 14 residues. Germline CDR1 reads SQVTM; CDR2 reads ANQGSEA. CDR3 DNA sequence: TGCGGCGTTGAAGAACAGGCAGATGGAAACACCATATATTTT. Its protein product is CGVEEQADGNTIYF.

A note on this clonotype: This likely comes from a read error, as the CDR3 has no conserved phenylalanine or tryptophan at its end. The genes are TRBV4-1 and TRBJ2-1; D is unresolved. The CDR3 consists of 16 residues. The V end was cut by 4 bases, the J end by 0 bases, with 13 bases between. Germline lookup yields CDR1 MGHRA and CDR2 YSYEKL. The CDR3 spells CASSPFAADSYNEQFS. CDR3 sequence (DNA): TGCGCCAGCAGCCCCTTTGCGGCGGACTCCTACAATGAGCAGTTCTCC.

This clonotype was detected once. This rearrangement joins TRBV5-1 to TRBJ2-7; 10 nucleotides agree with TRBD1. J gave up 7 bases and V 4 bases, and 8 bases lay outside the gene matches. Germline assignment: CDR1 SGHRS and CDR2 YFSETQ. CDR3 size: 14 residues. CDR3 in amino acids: CASSPGTGEGEQYF. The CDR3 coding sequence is TGCGCCAGCAGCCCCGGGACAGGGGAAGGTGAGCAGTACTTC.

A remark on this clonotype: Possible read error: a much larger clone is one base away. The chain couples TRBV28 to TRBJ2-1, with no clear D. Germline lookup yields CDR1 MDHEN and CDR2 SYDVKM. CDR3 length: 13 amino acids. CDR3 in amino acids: CVSSLSPFNEQFF. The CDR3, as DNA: TGTGTCAGCAGTTTAAGTCCATTTAATGAGCAGTTCTTC.

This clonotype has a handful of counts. The CDR3 DNA reads as TGTGCCAGCAGCTTAGGCCCGGGAGGGAACACTGAAGCTTTCTTT. This gives the protein CASSLGPGGNTEAFF. The chain recombines TRBV5-6 with TRBJ1-1; unclear D gene. The V gene lost 2 bases and the J gene lost 1 base, with 12 bases spanning the gap. The CDR3 sequence is 15 residues long. Germline values: CDR1 SGHDT, CDR2 YYEEEE.

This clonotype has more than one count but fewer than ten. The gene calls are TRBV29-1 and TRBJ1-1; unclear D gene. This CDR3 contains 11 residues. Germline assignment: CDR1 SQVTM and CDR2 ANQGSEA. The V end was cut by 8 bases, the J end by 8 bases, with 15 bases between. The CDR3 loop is CSLADSGEAFF. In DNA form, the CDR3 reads TGCAGCCTTGCAGACTCGGGAGAAGCTTTCTTT.

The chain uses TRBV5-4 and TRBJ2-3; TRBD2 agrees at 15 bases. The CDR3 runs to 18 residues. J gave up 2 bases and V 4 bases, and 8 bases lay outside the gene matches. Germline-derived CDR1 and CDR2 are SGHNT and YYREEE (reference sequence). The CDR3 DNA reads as TGTGCCAGCAGCCCTGGGGGGACTAGCGGGGGGACCACAGATACGCAGTATTTT. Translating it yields CASSPGGTSGGTTDTQYF.